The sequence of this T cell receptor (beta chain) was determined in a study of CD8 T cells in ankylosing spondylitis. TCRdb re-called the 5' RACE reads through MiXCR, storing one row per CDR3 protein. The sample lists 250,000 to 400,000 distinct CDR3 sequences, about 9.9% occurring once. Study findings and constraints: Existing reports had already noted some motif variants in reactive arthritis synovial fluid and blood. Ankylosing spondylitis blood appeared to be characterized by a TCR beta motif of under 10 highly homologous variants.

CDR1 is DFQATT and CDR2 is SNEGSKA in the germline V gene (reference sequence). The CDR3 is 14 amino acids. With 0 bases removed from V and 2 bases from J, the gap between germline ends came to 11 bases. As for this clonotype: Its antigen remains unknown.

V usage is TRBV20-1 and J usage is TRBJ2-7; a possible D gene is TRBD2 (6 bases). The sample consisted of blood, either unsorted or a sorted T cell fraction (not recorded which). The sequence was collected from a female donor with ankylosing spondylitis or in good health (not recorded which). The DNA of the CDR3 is TGCAGTGCTAGAGATCTCGGGGGACCCTACGAGCAGTACTTC. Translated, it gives CSARDLGGPYEQYF.